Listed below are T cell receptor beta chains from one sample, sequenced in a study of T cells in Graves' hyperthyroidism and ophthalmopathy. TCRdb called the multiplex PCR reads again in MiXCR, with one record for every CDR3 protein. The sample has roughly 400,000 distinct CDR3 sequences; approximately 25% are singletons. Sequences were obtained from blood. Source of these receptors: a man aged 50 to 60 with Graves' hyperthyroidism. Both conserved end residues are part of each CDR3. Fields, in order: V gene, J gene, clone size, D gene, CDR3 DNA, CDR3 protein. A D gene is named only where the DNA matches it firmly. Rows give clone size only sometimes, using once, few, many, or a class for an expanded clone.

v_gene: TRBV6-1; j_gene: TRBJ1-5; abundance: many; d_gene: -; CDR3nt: TGTGCCAGCAGTGAAGGACGCAATCAGCCCCAGCATTTT; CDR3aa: CASSEGRNQPQHF
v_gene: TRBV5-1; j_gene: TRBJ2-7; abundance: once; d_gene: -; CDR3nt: TGCGCCAGCAGCTTGGTGGAGGGCAGGGAGCAGTACTTC; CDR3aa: CASSLVEGREQYF
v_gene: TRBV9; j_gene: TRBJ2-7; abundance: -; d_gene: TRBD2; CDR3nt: TGTGCCAGCAGCAAGGGACTAGCGGGAGATTTGTACGAGCAGTACTTC; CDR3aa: CASSKGLAGDLYEQYF
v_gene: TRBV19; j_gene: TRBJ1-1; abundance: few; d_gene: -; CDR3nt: TGTGCCAGTAGTATAGGTACGGAGTTGAACACTGAAGCTTTCTTT; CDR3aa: CASSIGTELNTEAFF
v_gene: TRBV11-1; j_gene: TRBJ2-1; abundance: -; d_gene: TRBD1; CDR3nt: TGTGCCAGTAGTTTTTTGAGCAGGGGGCAAGATGAGCAGTTCTTC; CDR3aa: CASSFLSRGQDEQFF
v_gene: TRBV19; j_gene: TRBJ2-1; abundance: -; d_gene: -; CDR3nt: TGTGCCAGTAGGGACAGCGCCAACGGCAATGAGCAGTTCTTC; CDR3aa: CASRDSANGNEQFF
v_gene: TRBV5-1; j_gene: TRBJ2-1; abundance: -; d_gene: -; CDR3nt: TGCGCCAGCAGCGACGGGACGTGGGGGAATGAGCAGTTCTTC; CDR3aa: CASSDGTWGNEQFF
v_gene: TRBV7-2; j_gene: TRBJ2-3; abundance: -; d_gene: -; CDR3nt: TGTGCCAGCAGTGAGAGATGGGATACGCAGTATTTT; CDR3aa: CASSERWDTQYF
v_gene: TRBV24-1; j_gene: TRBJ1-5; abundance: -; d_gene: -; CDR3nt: TGTGCCACCAGTGATTGGGGGACGAATCAGCCCCAGCATTTT; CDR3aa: CATSDWGTNQPQHF
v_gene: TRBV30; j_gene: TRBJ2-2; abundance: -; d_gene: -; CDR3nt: TGTGCCTGTTCACCAGGGGAACTGTTTTTT; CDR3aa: CACSPGELFF
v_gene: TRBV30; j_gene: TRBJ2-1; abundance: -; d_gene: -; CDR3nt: TGTGCCTGGAGTGGCCTAGCGAAGTACAATGAGCAGTTCTTC; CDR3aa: CAWSGLAKYNEQFF
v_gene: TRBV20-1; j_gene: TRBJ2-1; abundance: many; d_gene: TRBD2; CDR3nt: TGCAGTGCCCTTAGACTAGCGGGCGCGTACAATGAGCAGTTCTTC; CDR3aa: CSALRLAGAYNEQFF
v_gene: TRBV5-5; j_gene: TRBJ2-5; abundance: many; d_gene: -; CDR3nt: TGTGCCAGCAGCCCCCGCGGGGAGGTCCAAGAGACCCAGTACTTC; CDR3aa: CASSPRGEVQETQYF
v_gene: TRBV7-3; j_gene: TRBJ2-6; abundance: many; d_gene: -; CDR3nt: TGTGCCAGCAGCTTAACAGGTGGTGGGGCCAACGTCCTGACTTTC; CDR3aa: CASSLTGGGANVLTF
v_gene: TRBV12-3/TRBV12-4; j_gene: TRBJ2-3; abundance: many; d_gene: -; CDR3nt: TGTGCCAGCAGTCCTCAGGGACGCACGCAGTATTTT; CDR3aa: CASSPQGRTQYF
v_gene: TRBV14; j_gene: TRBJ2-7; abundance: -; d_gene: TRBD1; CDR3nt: TGTGCCAGCAGCCAAGTCCGTCCCGGGACAGGGGTTCACGAGCAGTACTTC; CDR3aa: CASSQVRPGTGVHEQYF
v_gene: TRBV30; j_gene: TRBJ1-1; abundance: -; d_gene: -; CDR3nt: TGTGCCTGGAGCAGGGAGCCGAACACTGAAGCTTTCTTT; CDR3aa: CAWSREPNTEAFF
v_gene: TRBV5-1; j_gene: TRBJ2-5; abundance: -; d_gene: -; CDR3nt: TGCGCCAGCAGCCTGCAGGAGGGTTGGGAGACCCAGTACTTC; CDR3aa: CASSLQEGWETQYF
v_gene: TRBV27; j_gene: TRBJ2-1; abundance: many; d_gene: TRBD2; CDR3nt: TGTGCCAGCAGCCATGGGACTAGCGGGAGCACTGAGCAGTTCTTC; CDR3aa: CASSHGTSGSTEQFF
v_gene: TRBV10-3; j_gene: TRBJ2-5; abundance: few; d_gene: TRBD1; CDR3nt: TGTGCCATCAGTGACTCAACAGGGGGCGGGGAGACCCAGTACTTC; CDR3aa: CAISDSTGGGETQYF
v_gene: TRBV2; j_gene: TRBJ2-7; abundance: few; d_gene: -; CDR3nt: TGTGCCAGCAGCGAGAGGGGGGCATACGAGCAGTACTTC; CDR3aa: CASSERGAYEQYF
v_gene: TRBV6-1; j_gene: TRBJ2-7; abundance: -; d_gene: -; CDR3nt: TGTGCCAGCAGCGACACGGGACAATTGTACGAGCAGTACTTC; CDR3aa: CASSDTGQLYEQYF
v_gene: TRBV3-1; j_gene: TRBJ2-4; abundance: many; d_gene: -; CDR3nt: TGTGCCAGCAGCCAAGAGGAGGGGAGACCCAAAAACATTCAGTACTTC; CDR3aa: CASSQEEGRPKNIQYF
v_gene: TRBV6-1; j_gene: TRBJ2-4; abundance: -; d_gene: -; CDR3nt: TGTGCCAGCAGTCCGGGACCGTTTCGCTTAGCCAAAAACATTCAGTACTTC; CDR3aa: CASSPGPFRLAKNIQYF
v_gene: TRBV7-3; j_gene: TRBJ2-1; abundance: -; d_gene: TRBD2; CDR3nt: TGTGCCAGCAGCTTAACGTTTACTAGCGGGACAGGCTCCTACAATGAGCAGTTCTTC; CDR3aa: CASSLTFTSGTGSYNEQFF
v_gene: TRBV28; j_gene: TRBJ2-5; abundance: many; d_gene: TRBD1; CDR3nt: TGTGCCAGCAGCTCTCCAGGGGGAAGAGGAAAAGAGACCCAGTACTTC; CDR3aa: CASSSPGGRGKETQYF
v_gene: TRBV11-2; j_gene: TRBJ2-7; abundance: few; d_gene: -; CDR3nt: TGTGCCAGCAGCCCACGAGGGTGGTACGAGCAGTACTTC; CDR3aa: CASSPRGWYEQYF
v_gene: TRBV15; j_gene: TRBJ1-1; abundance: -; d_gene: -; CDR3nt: TGTGCCACCAGCGAAATCGGTGAAGCTTTCTTT; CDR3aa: CATSEIGEAFF
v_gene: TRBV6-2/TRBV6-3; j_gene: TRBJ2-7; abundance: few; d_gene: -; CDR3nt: TGTGCCAGCAGTTCTCCCAAAGGGTACGAGCAGTACTTC; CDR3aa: CASSSPKGYEQYF
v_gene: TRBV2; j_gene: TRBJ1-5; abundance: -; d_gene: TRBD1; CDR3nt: TGTGCCAGCAGTGAAAACCCCACCCGGGACAGGGGGGGCGGCAATCAGCCCCAGCATTTT; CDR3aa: CASSENPTRDRGGGNQPQHF
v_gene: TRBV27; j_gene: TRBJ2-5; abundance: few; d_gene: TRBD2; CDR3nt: TGTGCCAGCAGTTCCAGACTAGCGGGAGAGACCCAGTACTTC; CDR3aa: CASSSRLAGETQYF
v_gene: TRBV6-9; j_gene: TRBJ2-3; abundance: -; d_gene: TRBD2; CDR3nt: TGTGCCACCCTAGCGGGAATCACAGATACGCAGTATTTT; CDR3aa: CATLAGITDTQYF
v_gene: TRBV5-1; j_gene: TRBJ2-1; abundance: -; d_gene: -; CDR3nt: TGCGCCAGCAGCCCCGGGGGTAACTCCTACAATGAGCAGTTCTTC; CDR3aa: CASSPGGNSYNEQFF
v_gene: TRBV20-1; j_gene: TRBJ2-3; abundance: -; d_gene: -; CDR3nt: TGCAGTGCCCTTCACCCTGCCACAGATACGCAGTATTTT; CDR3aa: CSALHPATDTQYF
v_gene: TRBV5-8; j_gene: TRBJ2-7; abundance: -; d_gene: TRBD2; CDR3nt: TGTGCCAGCAGCTTGGGTGGGGGAGGGTCCGAGCAGTACTTC; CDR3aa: CASSLGGGGSEQYF
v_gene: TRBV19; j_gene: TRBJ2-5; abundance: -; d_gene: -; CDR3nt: TGTGCCAGTAACCCCGGAGGGGTCCGGGAGACCCAGTACTTC; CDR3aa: CASNPGGVRETQYF
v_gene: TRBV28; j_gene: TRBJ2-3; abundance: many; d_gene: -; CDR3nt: TGTGCCAGCAGTTTAGACACAGATACGCAGTATTTT; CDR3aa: CASSLDTDTQYF
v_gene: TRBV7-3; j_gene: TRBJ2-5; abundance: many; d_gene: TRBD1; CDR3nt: TGTGCCAGCAGCTCGGGACAGGGCCCACAAGAGACCCAGTACTTC; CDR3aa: CASSSGQGPQETQYF
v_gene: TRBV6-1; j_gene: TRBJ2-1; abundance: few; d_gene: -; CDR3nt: TGTGCCAGCGCCGCCAGGGCGTCTTACGGCGGGACGAGGTTTGAGCAGTTCTTC; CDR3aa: CASAARASYGGTRFEQFF
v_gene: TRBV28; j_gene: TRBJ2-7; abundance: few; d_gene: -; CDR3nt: TGTGCCAGCATGAGGGGCACCTACGAGCAGTACTTC; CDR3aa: CASMRGTYEQYF